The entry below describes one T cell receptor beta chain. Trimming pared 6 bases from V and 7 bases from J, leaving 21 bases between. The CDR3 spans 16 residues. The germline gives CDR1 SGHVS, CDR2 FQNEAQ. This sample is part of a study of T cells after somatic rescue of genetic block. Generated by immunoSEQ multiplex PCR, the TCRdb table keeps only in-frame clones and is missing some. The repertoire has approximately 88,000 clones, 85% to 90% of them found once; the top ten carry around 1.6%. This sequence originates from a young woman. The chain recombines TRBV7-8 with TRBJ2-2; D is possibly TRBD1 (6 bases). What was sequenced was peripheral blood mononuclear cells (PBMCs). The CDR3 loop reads CASRPRWRRGGGELFF. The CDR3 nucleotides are TGTGCCAGCAGGCCGAGGTGGCGGAGAGGGGGCGGGGAGCTGTTTTTT.